The 25 T cell receptor beta chains in this list originate from one sample, sequenced in a study of control samples from healthy donors and cancer patients (dated by TCRdb to the early 2020s). Library preparation used the immunoSEQ multiplex PCR assay. In TCRdb, the immuneACCESS table is reduced to in-frame sequences with V and J assigned. These tables do not hold every clone; where another copy was compared, an unresolved V gene accounts for under half, and the others remain unexplained. Present in this sample are about 110,000 clones, around four fifths of which were seen just once. The ten largest clones capture 6% to 8% of the sample. The material sequenced was blood. Receptors were obtained from a man younger than 35 in good health.

The chain has TRBV6-2 or TRBV6-3 and TRBJ1-1, with a weak D call TRBD1 (6 bases). Trimming stripped 6 bases from V and 4 bases from J, with 18 bases between. Per the germline V gene, CDR1 is MNHEY and CDR2 is SVGEGT. This CDR3 comprises 15 residues. The CDR3 loop reads CASRPSTGLGTEAFF. Here the CDR3 DNA reads TGTGCCAGCAGGCCTTCGACAGGCCTGGGCACTGAAGCTTTCTTT.

The chain combines TRBV6-2 or TRBV6-3 with TRBJ1-1; D ambiguous. Deletions cut 1 base from V and 4 bases from J, with 16 bases between. Germline CDR1 MNHEY, CDR2 SVGEGT. CDR3 size: 16 residues. CDR3 nucleotide sequence: TGTGCCAGCAGTTACTACTACCCCGGACTGGGCACTGAAGCTTTCTTT. This translates into CASSYYYPGLGTEAFF.

The CDR3 reads CASSPIQGNTGELFF. CDR3 sequence (DNA): TGTGCCAGCAGTCCTATCCAAGGAAACACCGGGGAGCTGTTTTTT. The rearrangement joins TRBV11-2 to TRBJ2-2; D gene uncertain. The germline gives CDR1 SGHAT, CDR2 FQNNGV. The V gene lost 6 bases and the J gene lost 2 bases, with 13 bases spanning the gap. There are 15 residues in the CDR3.

V usage is TRBV2 and J usage is TRBJ2-7, with D perhaps assigned TRBD1 or TRBD2 (5 bases each). The V end lost 6 bases, the J end lost 0 bases, and 12 bases lay between the germline ends. The CDR3 contains 14 residues. CDR1 and CDR2 (germline): SNHLY, FYNNEI. CDR3 sequence: CASSTRGLSYEQYF. CDR3 bases: TGTGCCAGCAGCACTAGGGGTCTCTCCTACGAGCAGTACTTC.

The chain carries TRBV6-6 and TRBJ1-2; no firm D call. The CDR3 consists of 14 residues. In germline, CDR1 is MNHNY, CDR2 SVGAGI (reference sequence). With 0 bases removed from V and 2 bases from J, the gap between germline ends came to 7 bases. CDR3 loop: CASSYSDPNYGYTF. CDR3 DNA: TGTGCCAGCAGTTACTCGGACCCCAACTATGGCTACACCTTC.

The chain recombines TRBV16 with TRBJ2-5; 8 nucleotides match TRBD1. Per the germline V gene, CDR1 is KGHSY and CDR2 is FQNENV. V was pared by 2 bases and J by 3 bases, with 8 bases of the junction left unmatched. The CDR3 consists of 16 residues. CDR3 sequence (DNA): TGTGCCAGCAGCCAAACCCGGACAGGGAGAAAAGAGACCCAGTACTTC. Translating gives CASSQTRTGRKETQYF.

This CDR3 reads CSVEDLGNEQFF. DNA of the CDR3: TGCAGCGTTGAAGATCTAGGAAATGAGCAGTTCTTC. The J gene is TRBJ2-1, the V gene TRBV29-1; D not certain. Germline lookup yields CDR1 SQVTM and CDR2 ANQGSEA. The CDR3 consists of 12 residues. Trimming stripped 0 bases from V and 7 bases from J, with 7 bases between.

This chain joins TRBV4-3 and TRBJ2-5; TRBD2 matches 7 bases. The length of the CDR3 is 17 residues. Per germline, CDR1 LGHNA and CDR2 YSLEER. Unmatched junction bases numbered 10, after V lost 0 bases and J lost 3 bases. The CDR3 protein is CASSQDILSGGKETQYF. DNA of the CDR3: TGCGCCAGCAGCCAAGATATTCTCTCGGGGGGAAAAGAGACCCAGTACTTC.

V is TRBV19 and J is TRBJ1-3; D gene ambiguous. The germline gives CDR1 LNHDA, CDR2 SQIVND (reference sequence). The CDR3 runs to 13 residues. The V and J ends lost 5 bases and 7 bases respectively, with 12 bases between them. The CDR3 bases are TGTGCCAGTAGTCTTCGTTCGGGGAACACCATATATTTT. This gives the protein CASSLRSGNTIYF.

This clone was seen a single time. The CDR3 DNA follows: TGTGCCAGCAGCTTAGACGGGGCCTGGGATTCACCCCTCCACTTT. As protein: CASSLDGAWDSPLHF. The rearrangement links TRBV7-2 to TRBJ1-6; a weak D match, TRBD1 (5 bases). The germline gives CDR1 SGHTA, CDR2 FQGNSA. Trimming removed 1 base at V and 8 bases at J, with 12 bases between. This CDR3 is built from 15 residues. Drawing the rest from reference TRBV7-2 and TRBJ1-6, the complete variable domain is GAGVSQSPSNKVTEKGKDVELRCDPISGHTALYWYRQSLGQGLEFLIYFQGNSAPDKSGLPSDRFSAERTGGSVSTLTIQRTQQEDSAVYLCASSLDGAWDSPLHFGNGTRLTVT.

For the CDR3, the DNA is TGTGCCAGCAGTGGGACAGGGGTGGAGATCGGGGAGCTGTTTTTT. This translates into CASSGTGVEIGELFF. The V call is TRBV2, the J call TRBJ2-2, with 9 positions matching TRBD1. V was clipped by 4 bases and J by 7 bases; unmatched bases: 7. Germline V lookup: CDR1 SNHLY, CDR2 FYNNEI. This CDR3 is built from 15 residues.

This sequence joins TRBV5-1 and TRBJ1-1; 8 nucleotides match TRBD1. V lost 4 bases to trimming and J lost 5 bases; unmatched junction nucleotides: 10. The CDR3 length is 15 residues. CDR1 and CDR2 from the germline V gene are SGHRS and YFSETQ. The CDR3 coding sequence is TGCGCCAGCAGCAACCCCGGACAGGGAGGGACTGAAGCTTTCTTT. Translating gives CASSNPGQGGTEAFF. The full variable domain, in which reference TRBV5-1 and TRBJ1-1 provide the parts outside the CDR3, is KAGVTQTPRYLIKTRGQQVTLSCSPISGHRSVSWYQQTPGQGLQFLFEYFSETQRNKGNFPGRFSGRQFSNSRSEMNVSTLELGDSALYLCASSNPGQGGTEAFFGQGTRLTVV.

The V call is TRBV30, the J call TRBJ1-6; no firm D call. The CDR3 consists of 13 residues. From germline, CDR1 is GTSNPN and CDR2 SVGIG (reference sequence). The V end was cut by 3 bases, the J end by 9 bases, with 12 bases between. CDR3 sequence reads: CAWRRYGGSPLHF. Written as DNA, the CDR3 is TGTGCCTGGAGGCGGTACGGTGGTTCACCCCTCCACTTT.

This clone showed up just once. This rearrangement joins TRBV29-1 to TRBJ1-5; TRBD1 aligns across 9 bases. Trimming cost V 4 bases and J 7 bases; bases outside gene matches: 8. The CDR3 is 14 amino acids. Germline V gene sequence: CDR1 SQVTM, CDR2 ANQGSEA. CDR3 bases: TGCAGCGTTGGCACAGGGGGCGGGCGGCAGCCCCAGCATTTT. Protein product: CSVGTGGGRQPQHF.

The chain carries TRBV30 and TRBJ2-2; D gene unclear. Trimming pared 2 bases from V and 8 bases from J, leaving 9 bases between. In germline, CDR1 is GTSNPN, CDR2 SVGIG (reference sequence). This CDR3 is 12 amino acids long. The DNA for the CDR3 is TGTGCCTGGAGTAATAGGGTAGGGGAGCTGTTTTTT. It is translated as CAWSNRVGELFF.

The CDR3 sequence: CASSQDAGAPPEAFF. DNA of the CDR3: TGCGCCAGCAGCCAAGACGCAGGGGCCCCCCCTGAAGCTTTCTTT. The genes are TRBV4-1 and TRBJ1-1; tentatively, D is TRBD1 (6 bases). V shed 0 bases and J shed 6 bases, with 14 bases lying between them. Germline V gene sequence: CDR1 MGHRA, CDR2 YSYEKL. The CDR3 is 15 residues long.

This clone was seen only a few times. The V gene is TRBV2, the J gene TRBJ1-2; no clear D gene. Germline V CDR1 and CDR2: SNHLY, FYNNEI. The CDR3 is made up of 13 amino acids. Trimming cost V 4 bases and J 0 bases, with 6 bases left between them. CDR3 residues: CASSGETNYGYTF. The CDR3 nucleotides read TGTGCCAGCAGTGGGGAAACTAACTATGGCTACACCTTC. The full variable domain, completed using reference TRBV2 and TRBJ1-2, is EPEVTQTPSHQVTQMGQEVILRCVPISNHLYFYWYRQILGQKVEFLVSFYNNEISEKSEIFDDQFSVERPDGSNFTLKIRSTKLEDSAMYFCASSGETNYGYTFGSGTRLTVV.

The rearrangement joins TRBV4-1 to TRBJ1-2, with D possibly matching TRBD1 (5 bases). The V end was cut by 0 bases, the J end by 5 bases, with 10 bases between. The length of the CDR3 is 14 residues. Germline values: CDR1 MGHRA, CDR2 YSYEKL. For the CDR3, the DNA is TGCGCCAGCAGCCAAGAAGGTTGGGGGTATGGCTACACCTTC. This codes for CASSQEGWGYGYTF.

The chain uses TRBV30 and TRBJ1-2; D remains unclear. V was shortened by 2 bases and J by 7 bases, with 11 bases between the two germline ends. The V gene's germline CDR1 is GTSNPN and CDR2 SVGIG (reference sequence). The CDR3 contains 12 residues. The CDR3 coding sequence is TGTGCCTGGAGTCGGTCTGGGTCTGGCTACACCTTC. Translating gives CAWSRSGSGYTF.

The J gene is TRBJ1-5, the V gene TRBV27, with D possibly TRBD1 on 5 matching bases. The CDR3 is made up of 16 amino acids. With 9 bases removed from V and 2 bases from J, the gap between germline ends came to 20 bases. Per the germline V gene, CDR1 is MNHEY and CDR2 is SMNVEV (reference sequence). Here the CDR3 DNA reads TGTGCCAGTTCATCTACCGACAGCATGGGCAATCAGCCCCAGCATTTT. Amino acid sequence: CASSSTDSMGNQPQHF.

The chain employs TRBV25-1 and TRBJ2-1, with 8 bases lining up with TRBD1. J was trimmed by 6 bases and V by 8 bases; bases with no gene match: 6. The CDR3 covers 13 residues. CDR1 is MGHDK, CDR2 SYGVNS, per germline. CDR3 DNA sequence: TGTGCCAGCGTAGGACAGGGTTCCAATGAGCAGTTCTTC. This codes for CASVGQGSNEQFF.

J is TRBJ1-2 and V is TRBV4-2; 8 positions agree with TRBD1. Unmatched junction bases numbered 6, after V lost 4 bases and J lost 5 bases. This CDR3 has 14 amino acids. CDR1 and CDR2 (germline): LGHNA, YNFKEQ. In DNA, the CDR3 is TGTGCCAGCAGCCCAAGGACAGGGCGGTATGGCTACACCTTC. Translated, it gives CASSPRTGRYGYTF.

CDR3 residues: CASSFTGGPMEEQFF. As DNA, the CDR3 is TGTGCCAGCAGCTTCACGGGGGGGCCGATGGAGGAGCAGTTCTTC. The chain recombines TRBV5-6 with TRBJ2-1; 8 positions match TRBD2. Germline loops: CDR1 SGHDT, CDR2 YYEEEE. After removal of 2 bases from V and 10 bases from J, the junction contained 11 bases not matched to a gene. CDR3 size: 15 residues.

This clone has just a few counts. The chain carries TRBV19 and TRBJ1-3; D gene ambiguous. Germline-derived CDR1 and CDR2 are LNHDA and SQIVND (reference sequence). This CDR3 contains 14 residues. The V gene lost 6 bases and the J gene lost 0 bases, with 9 bases spanning the gap. In DNA form, the CDR3 reads TGTGCCAGTAGCGTAGGGCACTCTGGAAACACCATATATTTT. It encodes CASSVGHSGNTIYF. The full variable domain, completed using reference TRBV19 and TRBJ1-3, is DGGITQSPKYLFRKEGQNVTLSCEQNLNHDAMYWYRQDPGQGLRLIYYSQIVNDFQKGDIAEGYSVSREKKESFPLTVTSAQKNPTAFYLCASSVGHSGNTIYFGEGSWLTVV.

This clone was recorded a few times. The rearrangement uses TRBV7-8 and TRBJ1-2; TRBD1 aligns across 7 bases. V trimming: 6 bases; J trimming: 6 bases; junction bases outside the gene matches: 13. The CDR3 has 15 residues. The V gene's germline CDR1 is SGHVS and CDR2 FQNEAQ. The CDR3 is CASSTDRRLWDGYTF. In DNA form, the CDR3 reads TGTGCCAGCAGTACGGACAGGAGACTATGGGATGGCTACACCTTC.